These 10 T cell receptor beta chains were all obtained from the same sample, sequenced in a study of T cells in Graves' hyperthyroidism and ophthalmopathy. Researchers amplified the TCR beta CDR3 regions from RNA transcripts. The study used the HTBI primer set for a first-round RT-PCR of the TCR CDR3. TCRdb itself ran the multiplex PCR reads through MiXCR, one entry per CDR3 protein. This table has under 400,000 distinct CDR3 sequences, roughly 17% appearing once. The sequencing input was blood. These receptors were collected from a young man with Graves' hyperthyroidism.

The table lists this clonotype with a few counts. This chain connects TRBV6-1 to TRBJ2-5, with a possible D match to TRBD2 (5 bases). V was pared by 1 base and J by 12 bases, with 9 bases between. From germline, CDR1 is MNHNS and CDR2 SASEGT. The CDR3 covers 11 residues. The CDR3 DNA reads TGTGCCAGCAGTGAAGATCCAGCGGAGTACTTC. Its translation is CASSEDPAEYF.

This clonotype was seen many times. The chain carries TRBV6-1 and TRBJ2-5; TRBD2 agrees at 9 bases. Per the germline V gene, CDR1 is MNHNS and CDR2 is SASEGT. The CDR3 has 14 residues. J was trimmed by 8 bases and V by 4 bases; bases with no gene match: 8. CDR3 sequence reads: CASSAGRGGDTQYF. The CDR3 nucleotides are TGTGCCAGCAGTGCGGGGCGGGGGGGGGACACCCAGTACTTC.

This clonotype showed up just a few times. The chain uses TRBV24-1 and TRBJ1-1; TRBD1 might be the D (6 bases). CDR3 size: 15 residues. Germline V gene data show CDR1 as KGHDR and CDR2 as SFDVKD. V was cut by 2 bases and J by 3 bases, with 12 bases left in between. The CDR3 bases are TGTGCCACCAGTGATTCCGGGACATTGCACACTGAAGCTTTCTTT. It is translated as CATSDSGTLHTEAFF.

The rearrangement links TRBV6-6 to TRBJ1-2; tentatively, D is TRBD1 (5 bases). The CDR3 sequence is 13 residues long. V lost 0 bases and J lost 5, with 7 bases in between. CDR1 and CDR2 from the germline V gene are MNHNY and SVGAGI (reference sequence). The CDR3 DNA reads TGTGCCAGCAGTTACTCGACAGATTATGGCTACACCTTC. Translation: CASSYSTDYGYTF.

The rearrangement uses TRBV20-1 and TRBJ1-4, with 11 bases identical to TRBD1. In germline, CDR1 is DFQATT, CDR2 SNEGSKA (reference sequence). The CDR3 has 14 residues. V shed 6 bases and J 6 bases; nucleotides not matched to a gene: 6. The chain's CDR3 is CSARPGQGDEKLFF. The CDR3 DNA follows: TGCAGTGCACGCCCGGGACAGGGGGATGAAAAACTGTTTTTT.

The sample holds many counts of this clonotype. The rearrangement links TRBV27 to TRBJ2-7, with a tentative D call TRBD1 (5 bases). Germline CDR1 is MNHEY and CDR2 is SMNVEV (reference sequence). V lost 7 bases and J lost 0, with 16 bases in between. This CDR3 spans 15 amino acids. The CDR3 sequence: CASKVRGLSSYEQYF. CDR3 bases: TGTGCCAGCAAGGTTAGGGGCCTGAGCTCCTACGAGCAGTACTTC.

The sample holds many counts of this clonotype. The chain couples TRBV7-6 to TRBJ2-1; the D is unclear. The CDR3 runs 13 residues. V was pared by 0 bases and J by 6 bases, with 6 bases between. Germline V gene lookup returns CDR1 SGHVS and CDR2 FNYEAQ. The CDR3 protein is CASSLAPGNEQFF. DNA of the CDR3: TGTGCCAGCAGCTTAGCGCCGGGCAATGAGCAGTTCTTC.

V and J are TRBV9 and TRBJ2-1; D uncertain. The CDR3 contains 15 residues. Germline V lookup: CDR1 SGDLS, CDR2 YYNGEE. V lost 0 bases to trimming and J lost 2 bases, with 9 bases between them. The CDR3 sequence is CASSVDHPTYNEQFF. As DNA, the CDR3 is TGTGCCAGCAGCGTAGACCACCCGACCTACAATGAGCAGTTCTTC.

The rearrangement uses TRBV27 and TRBJ1-5; a possible D gene is TRBD1 (6 bases). Trimming removed 3 bases at V and 13 bases at J, with 16 bases between. CDR1 and CDR2 from the germline V gene are MNHEY and SMNVEV (reference sequence). The CDR3 loop spans 13 amino acids. The CDR3: CASSFWGGGAQHF. DNA for the CDR3: TGTGCCAGCAGTTTTTGGGGTGGGGGGGCTCAGCATTTT.

The rearrangement uses TRBV12-3 or TRBV12-4 and TRBJ2-3; D perhaps matches TRBD2 (5 bases). Between the trimmed V and J ends, which lost 1 base and 0 bases, there was a span of 8 bases. This CDR3 is 15 amino acids long. The CDR3 protein is CASSLGLASTDTQYF. The CDR3 DNA is TGTGCCAGCAGTTTAGGGCTAGCCAGCACAGATACGCAGTATTTT.